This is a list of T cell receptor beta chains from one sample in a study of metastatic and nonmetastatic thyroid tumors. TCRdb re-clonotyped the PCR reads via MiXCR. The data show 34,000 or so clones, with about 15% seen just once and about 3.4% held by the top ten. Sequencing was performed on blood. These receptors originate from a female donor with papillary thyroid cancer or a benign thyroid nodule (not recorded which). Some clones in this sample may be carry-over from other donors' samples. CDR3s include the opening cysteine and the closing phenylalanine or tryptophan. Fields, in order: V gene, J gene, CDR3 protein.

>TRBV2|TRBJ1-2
CASRLTGREGYTF
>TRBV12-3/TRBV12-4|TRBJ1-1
CASTLWGEAFF
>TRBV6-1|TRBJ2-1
CASRHSGRVLNEQFF
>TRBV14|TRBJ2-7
CASSPAPYEQYF
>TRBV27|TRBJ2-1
CASSGRLGILNEQFF
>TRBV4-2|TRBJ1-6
CASSQEVTGGSPLHF
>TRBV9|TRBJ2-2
CASTRDTNTGELFF
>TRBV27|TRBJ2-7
CASSFRRTSGIIYEQYF
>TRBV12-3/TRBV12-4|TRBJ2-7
CASSLLVFKQYF
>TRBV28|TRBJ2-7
CASSRQCPSHYEQYF
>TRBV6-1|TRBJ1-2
CASSPRRAHYGYTF
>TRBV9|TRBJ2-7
CASSEHSGRGVEQYF
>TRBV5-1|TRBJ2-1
CASSLVAAGSEQFF
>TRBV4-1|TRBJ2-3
CASSQRQGSDTQYF
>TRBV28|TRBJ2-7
CASSGSGAGGRYYEQYF
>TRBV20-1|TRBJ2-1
CSASRLSSSYNEQFF
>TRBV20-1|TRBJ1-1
CSARSGEGDTEAFF
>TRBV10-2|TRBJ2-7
CASSYTDSSLRIYEQYF
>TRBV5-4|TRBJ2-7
CASSEDAGLPAYEQYF
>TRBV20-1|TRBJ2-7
CSARLGQPNYEQYF
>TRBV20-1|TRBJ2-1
CSAAGETSYNEQFF
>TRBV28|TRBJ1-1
CASRTKTENTEAFF
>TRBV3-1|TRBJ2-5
CASSQVRQNQETQYF
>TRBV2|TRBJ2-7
CAGGLAGGPYEQYF
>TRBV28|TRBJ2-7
CASSITSRGDYEQYF
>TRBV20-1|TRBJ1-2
CSARARDEYGYTF
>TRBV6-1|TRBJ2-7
CASSVESTGAKYF
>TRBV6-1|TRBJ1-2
CASSERVEGGYTF
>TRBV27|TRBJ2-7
CASSFGGRLLRDYEQYF
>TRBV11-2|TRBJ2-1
CASSYRGGSNEQFF
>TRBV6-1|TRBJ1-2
CASSEVGSGYTF
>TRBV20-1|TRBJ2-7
CSARPGLAHEQYF
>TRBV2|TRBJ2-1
CASSLEMGSYNEQFF
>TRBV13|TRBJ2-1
CASSLLAGDNEQFF
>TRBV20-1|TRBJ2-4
CSARGQGGVNIQYF
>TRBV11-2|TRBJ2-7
CASSLLGVRSYEQYF
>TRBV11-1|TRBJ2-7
CASSTRQGATYEQYF
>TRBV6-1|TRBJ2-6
CASSAGESGANVLTF
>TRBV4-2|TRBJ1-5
CASSRVGTGEQPQHF
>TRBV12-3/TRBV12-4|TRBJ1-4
CASSGRINEKLFF
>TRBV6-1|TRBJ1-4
CASSGREYEKLFF
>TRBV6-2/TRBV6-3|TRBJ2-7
CASRTSASYEQYF
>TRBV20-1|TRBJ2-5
CSATSRPRVGETQYF
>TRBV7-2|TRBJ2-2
CASRISGHGTGELFF
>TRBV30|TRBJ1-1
CAWSVENWNTEAFF
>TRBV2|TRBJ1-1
CASKVAQVREAFF
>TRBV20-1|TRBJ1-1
CSFRTYRGGWPEAFF
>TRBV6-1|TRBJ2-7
CSSRRPKAEQYF
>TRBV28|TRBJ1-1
CASSSFSVGTEAFF
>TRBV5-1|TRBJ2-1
CASSSGLAGLYNEQFF
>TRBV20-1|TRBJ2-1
CSAQTVLKAYNEQFF
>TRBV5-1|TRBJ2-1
CASSFTSGTYNEQFF
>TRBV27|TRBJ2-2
CASSLTGLAGVAGELFF
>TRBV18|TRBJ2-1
CASSPGRRTYNEQFF
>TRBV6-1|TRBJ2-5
CASSEAFEGIEETQYF
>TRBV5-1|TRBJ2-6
CASSEAGLVLSGANVLTF
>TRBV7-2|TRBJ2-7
CASSLAHGLYEQYF
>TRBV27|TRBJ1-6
CASATGFDSPLHF